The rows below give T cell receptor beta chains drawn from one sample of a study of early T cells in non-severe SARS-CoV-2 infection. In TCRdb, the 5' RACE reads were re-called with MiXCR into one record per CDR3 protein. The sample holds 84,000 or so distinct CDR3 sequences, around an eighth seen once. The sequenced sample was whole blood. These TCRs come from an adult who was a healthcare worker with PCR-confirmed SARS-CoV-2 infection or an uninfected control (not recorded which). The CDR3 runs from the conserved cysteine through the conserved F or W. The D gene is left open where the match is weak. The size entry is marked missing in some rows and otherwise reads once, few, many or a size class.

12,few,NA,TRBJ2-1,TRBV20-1,CSAVQGAPEQFF,TGCAGTGCTGTCCAGGGAGCCCCTGAGCAGTTCTTC
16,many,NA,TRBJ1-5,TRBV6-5,CASSSRGGSSNQPQHF,TGTGCCAGCAGTTCGCGAGGCGGGAGTAGCAATCAGCCCCAGCATTTT
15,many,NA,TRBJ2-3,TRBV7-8,CASSLGRGPTDTQYF,TGTGCCAGCAGCTTAGGGCGGGGACCCACAGATACGCAGTATTTT
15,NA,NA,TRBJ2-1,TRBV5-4,CASSLLGDSYNEQFF,TGTGCCAGCAGCTTGTTGGGGGATTCCTACAATGAGCAGTTCTTC
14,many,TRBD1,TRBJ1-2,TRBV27,CATVGQQERYGYTF,TGTGCCACCGTGGGACAGCAAGAACGCTATGGCTACACCTTC
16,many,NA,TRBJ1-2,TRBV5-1,CASSFRSPGELKGYTF,TGCGCCAGCAGCTTCAGGAGCCCAGGGGAGTTAAAGGGCTACACCTTC
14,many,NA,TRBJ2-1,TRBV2,CASSETVSYNEQFF,TGTGCCAGCAGTGAAACCGTAAGCTACAATGAGCAGTTCTTC
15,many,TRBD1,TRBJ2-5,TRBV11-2,CASSMGQTYQETQYF,TGTGCCAGCAGCATGGGACAGACGTACCAAGAGACCCAGTACTTC
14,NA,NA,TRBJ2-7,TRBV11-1,CASSVRSRGYEQYF,TGTGCCAGCAGCGTGAGGTCGAGGGGATACGAGCAGTACTTC
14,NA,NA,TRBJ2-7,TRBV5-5,CASSRKANSYEQYF,TGTGCCAGCAGCCGTAAAGCGAACTCCTACGAGCAGTACTTC
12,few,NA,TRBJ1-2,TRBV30,CAWTVSPYGYTF,TGTGCCTGGACTGTCAGCCCCTATGGCTACACCTTC
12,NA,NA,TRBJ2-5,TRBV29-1,CSVTSGQETQYF,TGCAGCGTAACATCCGGACAAGAGACCCAGTACTTC
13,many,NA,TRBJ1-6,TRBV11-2,CASSPPGNSPLHF,TGTGCCAGCAGCCCCCCAGGAAATTCACCCCTCCACTTT
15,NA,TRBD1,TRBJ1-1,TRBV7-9,CASSLGQAKNTEAFF,TGTGCCAGCAGCCTTGGACAGGCGAAGAACACTGAAGCTTTCTTT
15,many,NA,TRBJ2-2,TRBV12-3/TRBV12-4,CATRVSALNTGELFF,TGTGCCACCAGGGTCAGCGCTCTAAACACCGGGGAGCTGTTTTTT
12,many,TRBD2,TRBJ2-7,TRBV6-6,CASTSETYEQYF,TGTGCCAGTACTAGCGAGACCTACGAGCAGTACTTC
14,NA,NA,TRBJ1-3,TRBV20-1,CSAIPRVSGNTIYF,TGCAGTGCTATTCCCAGGGTATCTGGAAACACCATATATTTT
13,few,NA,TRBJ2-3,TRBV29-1,CSVGTRLADTQYF,TGCAGCGTCGGGACCCGGCTGGCAGATACGCAGTATTTT
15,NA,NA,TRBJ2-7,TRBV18,CASSPIRDLYYEQYF,TGTGCCAGCTCACCTATTAGGGACCTGTACTACGAGCAGTACTTC
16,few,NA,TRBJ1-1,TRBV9,CASSVGIVGPNTEAFF,TGTGCCAGCAGCGTAGGCATCGTAGGTCCAAACACTGAAGCTTTCTTT
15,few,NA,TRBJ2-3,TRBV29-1,CSVAGTSSSTDTQYF,TGCAGCGTTGCTGGGACCAGCTCTAGCACAGATACGCAGTATTTT
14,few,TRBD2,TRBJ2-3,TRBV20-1,CSARLSGGTDTQYF,TGCAGTGCTAGACTCAGCGGGGGCACAGATACGCAGTATTTT
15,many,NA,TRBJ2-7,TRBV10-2,CASSESTGLAYEQYF,TGCGCCAGCAGTGAGTCTACGGGGCTTGCCTACGAGCAGTACTTC
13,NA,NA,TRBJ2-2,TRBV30,CAWSAGTTGELFF,TGTGCCTGGAGTGCAGGGACCACCGGGGAGCTGTTTTTT
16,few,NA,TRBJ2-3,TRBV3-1,CASSRAQHLATDTQYF,TGTGCCAGCAGCCGGGCGCAACACCTAGCGACAGATACGCAGTATTTT
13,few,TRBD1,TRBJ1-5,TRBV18,CASSPGQGRPQHF,TGTGCCAGCTCACCGGGACAGGGACGACCCCAGCATTTT
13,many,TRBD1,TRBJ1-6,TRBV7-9,CASSGTGTSPLHF,TGTGCCAGCAGCGGGACAGGGACTTCACCCCTCCACTTT
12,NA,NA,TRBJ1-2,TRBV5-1,CASSSGTSGYTF,TGCGCCAGCAGCTCGGGGACATCTGGCTACACCTTC
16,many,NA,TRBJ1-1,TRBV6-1,CASSEAPGKLWTEAFF,TGTGCCAGCAGTGAAGCGCCAGGGAAGTTATGGACTGAAGCTTTCTTT
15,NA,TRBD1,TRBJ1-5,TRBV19,CASSTQGAGNQPQHF,TGTGCCAGTAGTACCCAGGGGGCGGGCAATCAGCCCCAGCATTTT
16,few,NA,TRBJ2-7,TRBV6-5,CASSYSMLSQAYEQYF,TGTGCCAGCAGTTACTCAATGCTTAGCCAGGCCTACGAGCAGTACTTC
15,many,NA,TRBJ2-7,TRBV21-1,CASSKAVTWGYEQYF,TGTGCCAGCAGCAAAGCGGTTACGTGGGGCTACGAGCAGTACTTC
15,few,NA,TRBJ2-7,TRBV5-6,CASSSTGQGGHEQYF,TGTGCCAGCAGCTCGACTGGACAGGGAGGGCACGAGCAGTACTTC
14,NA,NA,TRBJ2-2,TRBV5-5,CASSFEANTGELFF,TGTGCCAGCAGCTTTGAAGCGAACACCGGGGAGCTGTTTTTT
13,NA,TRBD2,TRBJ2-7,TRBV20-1,CSAPSGGLYEQYF,TGCAGTGCCCCGAGCGGGGGGCTCTACGAGCAGTACTTC
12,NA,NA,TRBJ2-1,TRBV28,CASTQPYNEQFF,TGTGCCAGCACCCAGCCCTACAATGAGCAGTTCTTC
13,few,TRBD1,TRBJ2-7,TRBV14,CASSQRQGYEQYF,TGTGCCAGCAGCCAACGACAGGGATACGAGCAGTACTTC
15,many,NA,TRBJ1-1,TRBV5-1,CASSLDGALNTEAFF,TGCGCCAGCAGCTTGGATGGGGCTTTGAACACTGAAGCTTTCTTT
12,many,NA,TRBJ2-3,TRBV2,CASRDNTDTQYF,TGTGCCAGCCGCGACAACACAGATACGCAGTATTTT
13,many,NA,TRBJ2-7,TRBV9,CASSVDDSYEQYF,TGTGCCAGCAGCGTCGACGATTCCTACGAGCAGTACTTC
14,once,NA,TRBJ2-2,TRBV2,CASSTLQLTGELFF,TGTGCCAGCAGCACTTTACAGTTAACCGGGGAGCTGTTTTTT
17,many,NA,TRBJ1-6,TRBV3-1,CASYPMTWSSYNSPLHF,TGTGCCAGCTACCCGATGACATGGAGCTCCTATAATTCACCCCTCCACTTT
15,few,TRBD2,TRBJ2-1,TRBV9,CASSALAGGFNEQFF,TGTGCCAGCAGCGCCCTAGCGGGGGGGTTCAATGAGCAGTTCTTC
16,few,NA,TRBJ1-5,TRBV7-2,CASSLVTGAGNQPQHF,TGTGCCAGCAGCTTAGTCACGGGCGCGGGCAATCAGCCCCAGCATTTT
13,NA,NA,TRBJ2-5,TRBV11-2,CASSLSGEETQYF,TGTGCCAGCAGCTTATCGGGAGAAGAGACCCAGTACTTC
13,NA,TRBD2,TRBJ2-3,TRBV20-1,CSALTSGTDTQYF,TGCAGTGCCCTGACTAGCGGGACTGATACGCAGTATTTT
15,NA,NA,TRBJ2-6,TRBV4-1,CASSNRRDVANVLTF,TGCGCCAGCAGCAATAGACGGGACGTAGCCAACGTCCTGACTTTC
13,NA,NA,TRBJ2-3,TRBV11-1,CASSSNRTRAQYF,TGTGCCAGCAGCTCCAACAGGACCCGCGCGCAGTATTTT
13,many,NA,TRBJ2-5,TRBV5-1,CASSRDGMETQYF,TGCGCCAGCAGCCGTGACGGCATGGAGACCCAGTACTTC
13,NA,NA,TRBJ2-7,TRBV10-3,CAISPGTIYEQYF,TGTGCCATCAGCCCCGGGACAATTTACGAGCAGTACTTC
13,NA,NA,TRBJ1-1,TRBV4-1,CASSQEWGAEAFF,TGCGCCAGCAGCCAAGAGTGGGGGGCTGAAGCTTTCTTT
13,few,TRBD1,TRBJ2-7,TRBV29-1,CSVRTGPPYEQYF,TGCAGCGTTCGGACAGGACCCCCCTACGAGCAGTACTTC
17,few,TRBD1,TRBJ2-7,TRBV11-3,CASSLVGPGTGEYEQYF,TGTGCCAGCAGCTTAGTTGGTCCGGGGACAGGGGAATACGAGCAGTACTTC